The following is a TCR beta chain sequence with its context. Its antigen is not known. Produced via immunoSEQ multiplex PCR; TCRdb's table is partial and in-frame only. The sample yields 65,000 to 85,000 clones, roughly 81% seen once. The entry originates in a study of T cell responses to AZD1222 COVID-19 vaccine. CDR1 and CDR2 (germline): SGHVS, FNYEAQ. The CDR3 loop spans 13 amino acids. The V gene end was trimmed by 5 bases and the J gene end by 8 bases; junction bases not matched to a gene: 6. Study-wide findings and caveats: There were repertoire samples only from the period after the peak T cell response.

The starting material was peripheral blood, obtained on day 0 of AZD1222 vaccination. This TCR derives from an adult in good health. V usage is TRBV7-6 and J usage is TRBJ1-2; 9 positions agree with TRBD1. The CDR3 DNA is TGTGCCAGCAGCAGGACAGGGGTGGAGGGCTACACCTTC. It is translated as CASSRTGVEGYTF.